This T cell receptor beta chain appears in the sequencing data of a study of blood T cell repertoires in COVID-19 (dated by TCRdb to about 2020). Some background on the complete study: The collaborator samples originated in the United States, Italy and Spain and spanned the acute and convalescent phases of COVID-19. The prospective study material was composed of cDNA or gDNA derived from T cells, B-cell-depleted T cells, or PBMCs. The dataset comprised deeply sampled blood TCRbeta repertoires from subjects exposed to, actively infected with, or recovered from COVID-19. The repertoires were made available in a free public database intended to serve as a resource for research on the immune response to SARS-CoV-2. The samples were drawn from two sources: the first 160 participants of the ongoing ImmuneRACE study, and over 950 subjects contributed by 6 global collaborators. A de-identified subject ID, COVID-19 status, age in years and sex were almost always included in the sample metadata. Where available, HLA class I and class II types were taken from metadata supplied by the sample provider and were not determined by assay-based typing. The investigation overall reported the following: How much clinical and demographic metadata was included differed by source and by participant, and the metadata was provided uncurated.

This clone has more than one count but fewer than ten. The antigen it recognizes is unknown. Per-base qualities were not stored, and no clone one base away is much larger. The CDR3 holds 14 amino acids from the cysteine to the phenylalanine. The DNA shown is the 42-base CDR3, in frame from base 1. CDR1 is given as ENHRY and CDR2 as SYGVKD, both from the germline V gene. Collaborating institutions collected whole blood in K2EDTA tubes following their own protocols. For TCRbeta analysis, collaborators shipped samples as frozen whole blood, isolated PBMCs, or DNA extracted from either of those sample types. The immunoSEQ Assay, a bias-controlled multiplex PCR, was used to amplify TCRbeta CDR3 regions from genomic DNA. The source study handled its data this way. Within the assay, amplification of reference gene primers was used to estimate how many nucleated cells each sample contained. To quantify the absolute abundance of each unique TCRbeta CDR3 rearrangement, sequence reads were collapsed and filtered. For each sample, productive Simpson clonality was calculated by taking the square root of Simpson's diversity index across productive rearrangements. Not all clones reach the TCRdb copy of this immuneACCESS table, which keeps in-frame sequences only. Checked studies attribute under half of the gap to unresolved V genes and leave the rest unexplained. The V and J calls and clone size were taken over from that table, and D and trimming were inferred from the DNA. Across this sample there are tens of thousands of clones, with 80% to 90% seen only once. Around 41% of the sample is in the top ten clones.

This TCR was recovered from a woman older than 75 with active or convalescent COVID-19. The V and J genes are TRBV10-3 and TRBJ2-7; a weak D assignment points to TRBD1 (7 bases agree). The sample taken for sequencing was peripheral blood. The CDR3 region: CALKSAGTESEQYF. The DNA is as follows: TGTGCTTTGAAAAGTGCGGGGACAGAATCCGAGCAGTACTTC.